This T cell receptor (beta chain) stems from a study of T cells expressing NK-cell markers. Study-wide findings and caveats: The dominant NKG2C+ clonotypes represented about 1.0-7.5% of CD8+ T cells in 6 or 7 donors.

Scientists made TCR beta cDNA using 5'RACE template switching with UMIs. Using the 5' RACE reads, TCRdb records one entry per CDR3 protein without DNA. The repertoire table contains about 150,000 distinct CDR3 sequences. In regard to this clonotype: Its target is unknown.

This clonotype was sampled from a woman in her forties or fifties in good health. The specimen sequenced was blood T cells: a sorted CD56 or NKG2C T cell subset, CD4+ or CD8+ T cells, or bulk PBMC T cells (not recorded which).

CDR3 sequence reads: CASSHIPGQGYLDTQYF. The chain combines TRBV4-1 with TRBJ2-3; there is no DNA to check the TCRdb D call of TRBD1. The CDR3 length is 17 residues. Per germline, CDR1 MGHRA and CDR2 YSYEKL.